This T cell receptor (beta chain) was documented in a study of OX40 agonist ivuxolimab in advanced cancers. Study background: The study treated patients with ivuxolimab, an agonistic anti-OX40 (CD134) antibody.

The method was immunoSEQ multiplex PCR; TCRdb's version includes in-frame clones alone and lacks a portion of them. The sample includes 60,000 to 65,000 clones, approximately 91% of them seen just once. The table lists this clone with a count of one. Its target is not known. Whole-study findings and limits: The study found that CD8+ T cells averaged more expanded clones than CD4+.

Germline CDR1 reads SGHTA; CDR2 reads FQGNSA. Trimming pared 5 bases from V and 3 bases from J, leaving 12 bases between. The CDR3 spans 14 residues. The chain employs TRBV7-2 and TRBJ2-3; tentatively, D is TRBD1 (5 bases). This receptor was obtained from an adult with an advanced solid tumor such as melanoma, head and neck, liver or kidney cancer. This material consisted of CD4+ or CD8+ T cells sorted from blood, taken in a trial of the OX40 agonist ivuxolimab. In DNA, the CDR3 is TGTGCCAGCAGCCATCAAGCAGGGACAGATACGCAGTATTTT. Protein product: CASSHQAGTDTQYF.